One TCR beta chain is described in this entry. V was trimmed by 6 bases and J by 5 bases, leaving 12 bases between them. The CDR3 spans 14 residues. Germline V lookup: CDR1 SGDLS, CDR2 YYNGEE. The data derive from a study of blood T cell repertoires in COVID-19. Generated by immunoSEQ multiplex PCR, the TCRdb table keeps only in-frame clones and is missing some. The table lists 200,000 to 300,000 clones, about four fifths of them singletons, with around 4.7% in the top ten. Sequencing was done on a sample of peripheral blood. The chain uses TRBV9 and TRBJ1-6; D gene uncertain. This TCR was recovered from a woman in her 70s with acute or convalescent COVID-19. DNA of the CDR3: TGTGCCAGCAAAAAGGAGACCGATAATTCACCCCTCCACTTT. Translating it yields CASKKETDNSPLHF.